The 23 T cell receptor beta chains given below trace back to one sample, sequenced in a study of T cells in Graves' hyperthyroidism and ophthalmopathy. From RNA transcripts, TCR beta CDR3 regions were amplified. The primer set for the first-round RT-PCR of the TCR CDR3 was HTBI. TCRdb reprocessed the multiplex PCR reads with MiXCR, giving one entry per CDR3 protein. The sample yields almost 600,000 distinct CDR3 sequences, about 14% seen once. Sequences were obtained from blood. These receptors all stem from a woman under 40 with Graves' hyperthyroidism that later progressed to Graves' ophthalmopathy.

This clonotype was seen many times. CDR3 sequence (DNA): TGTGCCAGCAGCACCCATCCCGGACAGGGTTATGGCTACACCTTC. The encoded protein is CASSTHPGQGYGYTF. V is TRBV9 and J is TRBJ1-2, with TRBD1 matching 8 bases. The V gene's germline CDR1 is SGDLS and CDR2 YYNGEE. V gave up 4 bases and J gave up 5 bases; unmatched junction bases: 10. The CDR3 runs 15 residues. The variable domain in full, with the rest retrieved from reference TRBV9 and TRBJ1-2, is DSGVTQTPKHLITATGQRVTLRCSPRSGDLSVYWYQQSLDQGLQFLIQYYNGEERAKGNILERFSAQQFPDLHSELNLSSLELGDSALYFCASSTHPGQGYGYTFGSGTRLTVV.

This clonotype was counted at least ten times. The V and J genes are TRBV20-1 and TRBJ2-3; D is uncertain. Trimming cost V 4 bases and J 4 bases, with 9 bases left between them. Germline CDR1 reads DFQATT; CDR2 reads SNEGSKA (reference sequence). This CDR3 is built from 12 residues. The CDR3 sequence: CSAKTNADTQYF. The CDR3, as DNA: TGCAGTGCTAAGACAAACGCAGATACGCAGTATTTT.

This clonotype was recorded many times. The V and J genes are TRBV30 and TRBJ1-1; D unclear. The CDR3 loop spans 12 amino acids. V shed 1 base and J shed 0 bases, with 3 bases lying between them. Germline lookup yields CDR1 GTSNPN and CDR2 SVGIG (reference sequence). Here the CDR3 reads CAWSDLNTEAFF. CDR3 nucleotides: TGTGCCTGGAGTGACCTGAACACTGAAGCTTTCTTT.

This clonotype was seen only a few times. Compared with germline, one end of the junction differs, possibly owing to a read error. J is TRBJ2-2 and V is TRBV24-1; possibly TRBD2 for D (6 bases). The CDR3 contains 14 residues. Germline lookup yields CDR1 KGHDR and CDR2 SFDVKD. The CDR3 bases are TGTGCCACCAGTGATTTGGCGAACACCGGGGGGCTGTTTTTT. Translated: CATSDLANTGGLFF.

This clonotype was seen repeatedly, ten times or more. The chain uses TRBV18 and TRBJ2-2; 8 bases line up with TRBD1. The CDR3 spans 15 residues. The trim removed 5 bases at V and 5 bases at J, leaving 7 bases unmatched. Germline CDR1 and CDR2: KGHSH and LQKENI. DNA for the CDR3: TGTGCCAGCTCATCTAGACAGGGGAAGACCGGGGAGCTGTTTTTT. It yields the protein CASSSRQGKTGELFF.

This clonotype has a count of ten or more. The chain uses TRBV11-3 and TRBJ1-1; D is unclear. Germline assignment: CDR1 SGHNT and CDR2 YENEEA. V was pared by 0 bases and J by 1 base, with 15 bases between. This CDR3 region has 17 residues. The CDR3, as DNA: TGTGCCAGCAGCTTAGATCGCCTAGGACGTAAGAACACTGAAGCTTTCTTT. The encoded protein is CASSLDRLGRKNTEAFF.

This clonotype has a count of ten or more. The chain couples TRBV7-9 to TRBJ2-3; 7 nucleotides match TRBD1. Germline trimming cut 2 bases from V and 1 base from J; bases unmatched to any gene: 9. Germline-derived CDR1 and CDR2 are SEHNR and FQNEAQ (reference sequence). The CDR3 runs to 17 residues. The CDR3 sequence is CASSLSRTGLRTDTQYF. CDR3 coding DNA: TGTGCCAGCAGCTTAAGTAGGACAGGCTTGCGCACAGATACGCAGTATTTT.

As to this clonotype: This may be a read error: a much more frequent sequence differs by one nucleotide. The rearrangement links TRBV27 to TRBJ2-1; a weak D match, TRBD2 (5 bases). The CDR3 has 15 amino acids. Germline V gene lookup returns CDR1 MNHEY and CDR2 SMNVEV (reference sequence). CDR3 residues: CASSPSERPTMERFF. Written as DNA, the CDR3 is TGTGCCAGCAGTCCCTCCGAGCGGCCCACAATGGAGCGGTTCTTC.

There are many counts of this clonotype. V is TRBV12-5 and J is TRBJ1-1; maybe TRBD1 (5 bases). This CDR3 comprises 15 residues. CDR1 and CDR2 (germline): LGHNT, FRNRAP. The V end was cut by 1 base, the J end by 1 base, with 10 bases between. This chain's CDR3 is CASGLEGNANTEAFF. The DNA of the CDR3 is TGTGCTAGTGGTTTGGAGGGGAACGCGAACACTGAAGCTTTCTTT.

Concerning this clonotype itself: One base away lies a much larger clone, so this may be a sequencing read error. The chain employs TRBV7-9 and TRBJ2-3; perhaps D is TRBD1 or TRBD2 (6 bases each). V lost 1 base and J 2 bases, leaving 10 bases between the germline ends. The CDR3 totals 15 residues. CDR1 is SEHNR and CDR2 is FQNEAQ in the germline V gene (reference sequence). The CDR3 coding sequence is TGTGCCAGCAGCTTAGGAGGGGGGATCACAGATACGCAGTATTTT. Translated: CASSLGGGITDTQYF.

Comment on this clonotype: The junction does not match germline at one end; this may be a read error. This sequence joins TRBV18 and TRBJ2-5; D unresolved. Looked up from germline, CDR1 is KGHSH and CDR2 is LQKENI. CDR3 length equals 12 residues. CDR3 bases: TGTGCCGGCTCACCACCTTTAGAGACCCAGTACTTC. It specifies CAGSPPLETQYF.

The V call is TRBV10-3, the J call TRBJ2-1; 8 bases are shared with TRBD2. Germline V lookup: CDR1 ENHRY, CDR2 SYGVKD. The ends lost 5 bases at V and 5 bases at J; junction bases unmatched: 11. The CDR3 sequence is 16 residues long. CDR3 in amino acids: CAISPTGRGIDNEQFF. The CDR3 coding sequence is TGTGCCATCAGTCCCACCGGGAGGGGCATCGACAATGAGCAGTTCTTC.

This clonotype was observed many times. This chain links TRBV24-1 with TRBJ2-2; D might be TRBD2 (6 bases). The V and J ends lost 6 bases and 5 bases respectively, with 15 bases between them. Germline V gene data show CDR1 as KGHDR and CDR2 as SFDVKD. The CDR3 runs to 15 residues. The CDR3 DNA sequence: TGTGCCACCAGTTCCAGGAGGGATACAACCGGGGAGCTGTTTTTT. Translation: CATSSRRDTTGELFF.

Remarks on this clonotype: A much larger clone lies one base from this, so it may be a read error. J is TRBJ2-1 and V is TRBV2; D could derive from TRBD1 or TRBD2 (5 bases each). CDR3 length: 13 residues. Trimming removed 8 bases at V and 10 bases at J, with 18 bases between. Germline CDR1 is SNHLY and CDR2 is FYNNEI. In DNA form, the CDR3 reads TGTGCCAGCCGAGGGACGGTGAATTACGAGCAGTTCTTC. This sequence encodes CASRGTVNYEQFF.

V gene TRBV7-9 combines with J gene TRBJ2-7, with TRBD2 as a possible D gene (6 bases). Trimming took 5 bases from V and 3 from J, leaving 14 bases between them. The CDR3 has 14 residues. Germline values: CDR1 SEHNR, CDR2 FQNEAQ (reference sequence). The CDR3 region has the DNA TGTGCCAGCAGCATGTTTCCGGGAGACTACGAGCAGTACTTC. Its translation: CASSMFPGDYEQYF.

This clonotype has ten or more counts. The V call is TRBV27, the J call TRBJ2-5; 8 nucleotides line up with TRBD2. The germline CDR1 and CDR2 sequences are MNHEY and SMNVEV (reference sequence). After removal of 3 bases from V and 5 bases from J, the junction contained 5 bases not matched to a gene. This CDR3 region has 14 residues. The CDR3 DNA follows: TGTGCCAGCAGTTTCAGCGGGAGATGGGAGACCCAGTACTTC. Encoded protein: CASSFSGRWETQYF.

This clonotype appeared a few times. V gene TRBV28 combines with J gene TRBJ1-5; 7 bases map to TRBD1. The germline gives CDR1 MDHEN, CDR2 SYDVKM. This CDR3 region has 15 residues. Unmatched junction bases numbered 10, after V lost 10 bases and J lost 1 base. CDR3 region: CANRTQDRSNQPQHF. The DNA of the CDR3 is TGTGCCAACAGAACGCAGGACAGGAGCAATCAGCCCCAGCATTTT. The variable domain in full, completed from reference TRBV28 and TRBJ1-5, reads DVKVTQSSRYLVKRTGEKVFLECVQDMDHENMFWYRQDPGLGLRLIYFSYDVKMKEKGDIPEGYSVSREKKERFSLILESASTNQTSMYLCANRTQDRSNQPQHFGDGTRLSIL.

The chain uses TRBV9 and TRBJ2-1, with TRBD1 as a possible D gene (7 bases). CDR1 SGDLS and CDR2 YYNGEE come from the germline V gene. V lost 4 bases, J lost 3 bases, and 20 bases lay in between. The CDR3 loop spans 17 amino acids. CDR3 region: CASSQEGTAPLYNEQFF. CDR3 DNA: TGTGCCAGCAGCCAGGAGGGGACAGCCCCCCTCTACAATGAGCAGTTCTTC.

This clonotype has only a few counts. The V and J genes are TRBV19 and TRBJ1-4; 10 bases match TRBD1. CDR1 is LNHDA and CDR2 is SQIVND in the germline V gene (reference sequence). V was clipped by 7 bases and J by 6 bases; unmatched bases: 11. The CDR3 is made up of 16 amino acids. Here the CDR3 reads CASTRRGGTGDEKLFF. CDR3 in DNA: TGTGCCAGTACCAGACGGGGCGGGACAGGGGATGAAAAACTGTTTTTT.

This clonotype showed up many times. This chain links TRBV20-1 with TRBJ2-5; no reliable D call. V was shortened by 0 bases and J by 7 bases, with 15 bases between the two germline ends. Per germline, CDR1 DFQATT and CDR2 SNEGSKA (reference sequence). The CDR3 sequence is 14 residues long. In nucleotides, the CDR3 is TGCAGTGCTAGAGATACGAGCGCATTATGGACCCAGTACTTC. Protein product: CSARDTSALWTQYF.

The table lists this clonotype with a few counts. The J gene is TRBJ2-5, the V gene TRBV20-1, with D unresolved. The CDR3 consists of 13 residues. Between the trimmed V and J ends, which lost 1 base and 0 bases, there was a span of 6 bases. Germline lookup yields CDR1 DFQATT and CDR2 SNEGSKA (reference sequence). CDR3 nucleotides: TGCAGTGCTAGAGGACCTAACCAAGAGACCCAGTACTTC. This gives the protein CSARGPNQETQYF.

Many counts were recorded for this clonotype. The CDR3 spells CASSLTGTSGSYEQYF. The CDR3 region has the DNA TGTGCCAGCAGCTTAACGGGGACTAGCGGGAGCTACGAGCAGTACTTC. The gene calls are TRBV7-3 and TRBJ2-7; 14 bases are shared with TRBD2. After removal of 0 bases from V and 3 bases from J, the junction contained 1 base not matched to a gene. Germline loops: CDR1 SGHTA, CDR2 FQGTGA. The CDR3 is made up of 16 amino acids.

This clonotype occurred many times. This chain links TRBV2 with TRBJ2-3; weak D call: TRBD2 (6 bases). The CDR3 sequence is 14 residues long. The germline CDR1 and CDR2 sequences are SNHLY and FYNNEI. V lost 5 bases, J lost 0 bases, and 9 bases lay in between. This CDR3 is CASSSGSSTDTQYF. CDR3 DNA sequence: TGTGCCAGCAGTTCCGGGAGCAGCACAGATACGCAGTATTTT.